This T cell receptor beta chain was obtained from a study of breast tumors, draining lymph nodes, adjacent tissues. TCRdb re-derived calls from the multiplex PCR reads in MiXCR, one entry per CDR3 protein. Of around 170,000 distinct CDR3 sequences listed, roughly a third were seen once; the top ten hold around 4.1%. The lymph nodes were axillary draining lymph nodes from breast cancer patients. The CDR3 covers 16 residues. Germline CDR1 and CDR2: SEHNR and FQNEAQ (reference sequence). With V trimmed by 6 bases and J by 4 bases, 14 bases remained unmatched. The chain links TRBV7-9 to TRBJ1-2, with 7 nucleotides matching TRBD1. The sample was axillary lymph node tissue. The TCR originated in a female donor with breast cancer. Some clones in this sample may be carry-over from other donors' samples. The CDR3 DNA reads as TGTGCCAGCAGTGCTAGAGTGTGGGGACAGTTCTATGGCTACACCTTC. It specifies CASSARVWGQFYGYTF.